The 12 T cell receptor beta chains below come from one sample, sequenced in a study of T cells in Graves' hyperthyroidism and ophthalmopathy. Using RNA transcripts as the source, TCR beta CDR3 regions were amplified. When the TCR CDR3 underwent first-round RT-PCR, the HTBI primer set was used. TCRdb reanalysed the multiplex PCR reads using MiXCR and keeps one entry per CDR3 protein. Among 300,000 to 400,000 distinct CDR3 sequences, less than 15% were seen once, and the ten largest hold 9.2%. The sample taken for sequencing was blood. All receptors derive from a woman aged 18 to 35 with Graves' hyperthyroidism.

This clonotype was found a few times. This chain connects TRBV7-8 to TRBJ2-3, with 13 positions matching TRBD2. The ends lost 3 bases at V and 2 bases at J; junction bases unmatched: 8. This CDR3 region has 18 residues. Germline V gene sequence: CDR1 SGHVS, CDR2 FQNEAQ. In DNA form, the CDR3 reads TGTGCCAGCAGCTTCCGACTAGCGGGAGGAACCTTCACAGATACGCAGTATTTT. This gives the protein CASSFRLAGGTFTDTQYF.

This clonotype appeared many times. The chain links TRBV6-2 or TRBV6-3 to TRBJ2-1, with unresolved D. Germline V gene sequence: CDR1 MNHEY, CDR2 SVGEGT. Trimming stripped 0 bases from V and 7 bases from J, with 7 bases between. This CDR3 spans 13 amino acids. The CDR3 protein is CASSYSARNEQFF. CDR3 nucleotide sequence: TGTGCCAGCAGTTACTCGGCGCGTAATGAGCAGTTCTTC.

This clonotype was seen many times. The chain uses TRBV7-2 and TRBJ1-5; maybe TRBD1 (6 bases). The CDR3 loop spans 13 amino acids. Per germline, CDR1 SGHTA and CDR2 FQGNSA. Trimming stripped 5 bases from V and 7 bases from J, with 12 bases between. This chain's CDR3 is CASSTQGRQPQHF. The CDR3 DNA reads TGTGCCAGCAGCACCCAGGGGAGGCAGCCCCAGCATTTT.

V is TRBV7-8 and J is TRBJ1-4; 7 bases are a match to TRBD1. The V gene end was trimmed by 7 bases and the J gene end by 8 bases; junction bases not matched to a gene: 13. CDR3 length equals 15 residues. Germline V gene data show CDR1 as SGHVS and CDR2 as FQNEAQ. The CDR3 DNA follows: TGTGCCAGCACCCCCTTCGACAGGGTGAGGGAAAAACTGTTTTTT. Translated, it gives CASTPFDRVREKLFF.

At least ten counts were recorded for this clonotype. This sequence joins TRBV5-1 and TRBJ1-5, with D hard to call. The CDR3 runs to 15 residues. Per the germline V gene, CDR1 is SGHRS and CDR2 is YFSETQ. The V and J ends lost 0 bases and 2 bases respectively, with 9 bases between them. CDR3 sequence: CASSLGDFGNQPQHF. CDR3 in DNA: TGCGCCAGCAGCTTGGGAGATTTTGGCAATCAGCCCCAGCATTTT.

This clonotype was seen repeatedly, ten times or more. The chain couples TRBV20-1 to TRBJ2-3; 8 bases agree with TRBD2. Germline values: CDR1 DFQATT, CDR2 SNEGSKA (reference sequence). J gave up 2 bases and V 0 bases, and 10 bases lay outside the gene matches. CDR3 length: 17 amino acids. The CDR3: CSAREGVAGTITDTQYF. CDR3 coding DNA: TGCAGTGCTAGAGAGGGGGTAGCGGGGACTATCACAGATACGCAGTATTTT.

A note on this clonotype: It may be a read error: a sequence one base away is much more abundant. The chain employs TRBV2 and TRBJ1-5; D gene uncertain. The V end was cut by 1 base, the J end by 12 bases, with 13 bases between. Germline CDR1 is SNHLY and CDR2 is FYNNEI. The CDR3 is 13 amino acids. Here the CDR3 DNA reads TGTGCCAGCAGTGAAGTCTCCAGAGAAGTCCAGCATTTT. It specifies CASSEVSREVQHF.

The chain carries TRBV7-8 and TRBJ1-3; D is undetermined. This CDR3 has 16 residues. CDR1 is SGHVS, CDR2 FQNEAQ, per germline. V was trimmed by 5 bases and J by 0 bases, leaving 14 bases between them. Here the CDR3 reads CASSPNIRSSGNTIYF. The DNA for the CDR3 is TGTGCCAGCAGCCCGAACATACGAAGCTCTGGAAACACCATATATTTT.

In the case of this clonotype: Possible read error: a much larger clone is one base away. The V gene is TRBV30, the J gene TRBJ2-1; D call uncertain. Germline V CDR1 and CDR2: GTSNPN, SVGIG (reference sequence). Deletions cut 2 bases from V and 0 bases from J, with 14 bases between. This CDR3 is 16 amino acids long. CDR3 region: CAWSTDTPPSYNEQFF. DNA of the CDR3: TGTGCCTGGAGTACAGACACTCCTCCCTCCTACAATGAGCAGTTCTTC.

This clonotype was detected many times. The chain uses TRBV5-1 and TRBJ2-2, with unresolved D. Germline lookup yields CDR1 SGHRS and CDR2 YFSETQ. The CDR3 length is 14 residues. V dropped 5 bases and J dropped 0 bases, with 8 bases sitting between them. CDR3 in amino acids: CASREYANTGELFF. The CDR3 DNA reads TGCGCCAGCAGGGAGTACGCGAACACCGGGGAGCTGTTTTTT.

The rearrangement links TRBV4-1 to TRBJ1-1, with D uncertain. The germline V gene encodes CDR1 MGHRA and CDR2 YSYEKL. The CDR3 loop spans 15 amino acids. The germline V and J ends were trimmed by 3 bases and 5 bases, with 16 bases remaining between them. The CDR3 sequence is CASSHPTGEHTEAFF. DNA for the CDR3: TGCGCCAGCAGCCATCCCACGGGAGAGCATACTGAAGCTTTCTTT.

CDR3 amino acids: CASRPPGVLGYTF. In DNA form, the CDR3 reads TGCGCCAGCAGGCCTCCAGGGGTTTTGGGCTACACCTTC. V gene TRBV5-1 combines with J gene TRBJ1-2; possible D gene TRBD1, 6 bases. Germline CDR1 reads SGHRS; CDR2 reads YFSETQ. This CDR3 contains 13 residues. V was cut by 5 bases and J by 8 bases, with 16 bases left in between.